One sample yielded the 25 T cell receptor beta chains listed below, sequenced in a study of T cell responses to AZD1222 COVID-19 vaccine (dated by TCRdb to the early 2020s). The library was prepared using the immunoSEQ multiplex PCR assay. The clones in this table, taken by TCRdb from immuneACCESS, are in-frame only. Not every clone is retained; where verified, under half of the shortfall comes from an unresolved V gene, and the cause of the rest is unknown. The sample table contains over 150,000 clones; only one count was recorded for approximately 95% of them. The ten top clones hold over 0.95% of the sample. The time point label, read with the paper, signifies: about 28 days (+/-7) after the second vaccine dose. The specimen was peripheral blood, collected 28 days after the second AZD1222 dose. The receptor source for this set is an adult who received the AZD1222 COVID-19 vaccine.

The chain uses TRBV29-1 and TRBJ1-5; a possible D gene is TRBD1 (6 bases). V was trimmed by 6 bases and J by 7 bases, leaving 25 bases between them. Germline assignment: CDR1 SQVTM and CDR2 ANQGSEA. This CDR3 has 16 residues. CDR3 protein: CSVAPAGTGPGQPQHF. The CDR3 DNA sequence: TGCAGCGTCGCCCCGGCGGGTACAGGGCCCGGGCAGCCCCAGCATTTT.

J is TRBJ1-2 and V is TRBV19; possible D gene TRBD1, 5 bases. Germline assignment: CDR1 LNHDA and CDR2 SQIVND (reference sequence). The CDR3 spans 15 residues. The V gene lost 10 bases and the J gene lost 4 bases, with 22 bases spanning the gap. The CDR3 nucleotides are TGTGCCACCTCAAGGGACGTCGGCCCACTCTATGGCTACACCTTC. Translated: CATSRDVGPLYGYTF.

The chain employs TRBV7-8 and TRBJ2-2; perhaps D is TRBD1 or TRBD2 (6 bases each). This CDR3 is built from 15 residues. Between the trimmed V and J ends, which lost 6 bases and 6 bases, there was a span of 17 bases. CDR1 and CDR2 from the germline V gene are SGHVS and FQNEAQ. CDR3 coding DNA: TGTGCCAGCAGGCGGGACAACAGTGTATCCGGGGAGCTGTTTTTT. Residues: CASRRDNSVSGELFF.

The chain combines TRBV12-3 or TRBV12-4 with TRBJ1-2; D is ambiguous. CDR3 length: 13 amino acids. V dropped 7 bases and J dropped 6 bases, with 15 bases sitting between them. The CDR3 sequence: CASTTALGHGYTF. In DNA, the CDR3 is TGTGCCAGCACAACGGCCTTAGGACATGGCTACACCTTC.

The rearrangement uses TRBV21-1 and TRBJ1-4. TRBV21-1 is a known pseudogene. The CDR3 covers 17 residues. The CDR3 DNA follows: TGTGCCAGCAGCAAATCCGCCCCGGTGGAAGGGAATGAAAAACTGTTTTTT. Translated: CASSKSAPVEGNEKLFF.

In its sample, this clone was seen once. The genes are TRBV6-5 and TRBJ1-4, with D hard to call. The CDR3 extends over 15 amino acids. The V gene's germline CDR1 is MNHEY and CDR2 SVGAGI. V lost 0 bases, J lost 3 bases, and 8 bases lay in between. The CDR3 loop reads CASSYSAGANEKLFF. The DNA of the CDR3 is TGTGCCAGCAGTTACTCCGCAGGAGCTAATGAAAAACTGTTTTTT.

The rearrangement links TRBV3-1 (or the pseudogene TRBV3-2) to TRBJ1-1, with D possibly TRBD1 on 6 matching bases. The CDR3 extends over 15 amino acids. Deletions cut 4 bases from V and 1 base from J, with 13 bases between. The V gene's germline CDR1 is LGHDT and CDR2 YNNKEL (reference sequence). The CDR3 reads CASSPTGTTNTEAFF. The CDR3 nucleotides read TGTGCCAGCAGCCCTACCGGGACAACGAACACTGAAGCTTTCTTT.

This chain connects TRBV10-2 to TRBJ1-5; 11 bases are a match to TRBD1. The CDR3 runs to 13 residues. CDR1 is WSHSY and CDR2 is SAAADI in the germline V gene. The V and J ends lost 8 bases and 7 bases, in that order; junction bases with no gene match: 4. The CDR3 DNA follows: TGCGCCAGCGGGGACAGGGGGACCCAGCCCCAGCATTTT. Its protein product is CASGDRGTQPQHF.

The rearrangement uses TRBV13 and TRBJ1-4, with D tentatively TRBD1 (5 bases). The V gene lost 2 bases and the J gene lost 7 bases, with 14 bases spanning the gap. CDR1 is PRHDT, CDR2 FYEKMQ, per germline (reference sequence). This CDR3 is 15 amino acids long. The CDR3 here is CASSLKGRDGEKLFF. For the CDR3, the DNA is TGTGCCAGCAGCTTAAAGGGGAGGGATGGTGAAAAACTGTTTTTT.

The rearrangement links TRBV18 to TRBJ1-2, with 11 bases aligning to TRBD1. J gave up 5 bases and V 3 bases, and 8 bases lay outside the gene matches. CDR1 KGHSH and CDR2 LQKENI come from the germline V gene. The CDR3 sequence is 16 residues long. CDR3 protein: CASSPNWDRGSYGYTF. CDR3 DNA: TGTGCCAGCTCACCTAACTGGGACAGGGGGTCGTATGGCTACACCTTC.

J is TRBJ2-7 and V is TRBV3-1 (or the pseudogene TRBV3-2), with TRBD2 matching 7 bases. Germline CDR1 is LGHDT and CDR2 is YNNKEL (reference sequence). The CDR3 runs to 18 residues. J lost 0 bases, V lost 4 bases, and 15 bases had no gene match. CDR3 amino acids: CASSLRWRSGANSYEQYF. CDR3 nucleotide sequence: TGTGCCAGCAGCCTTCGCTGGAGGAGCGGGGCCAACTCCTACGAGCAGTACTTC.

The chain couples TRBV19 to TRBJ1-3; no firm D call. The germline CDR1 and CDR2 sequences are LNHDA and SQIVND (reference sequence). The CDR3 is 15 residues long. Deletions cut 3 bases from V and 0 bases from J, with 9 bases between. The CDR3 DNA follows: TGTGCCAGTAGTATCCTGGGAGGCTCTGGAAACACCATATATTTT. Translated: CASSILGGSGNTIYF. Full variable domain (rest looked up from reference TRBV19 and TRBJ1-3): DGGITQSPKYLFRKEGQNVTLSCEQNLNHDAMYWYRQDPGQGLRLIYYSQIVNDFQKGDIAEGYSVSREKKESFPLTVTSAQKNPTAFYLCASSILGGSGNTIYFGEGSWLTVV.

This chain uses TRBV5-1 with TRBJ2-3, with a weak D call TRBD2 (7 bases). The CDR3 runs 17 residues. V lost 0 bases and J 3 bases, leaving 17 bases between the germline ends. Germline CDR1 SGHRS, CDR2 YFSETQ. This CDR3 is CASSLGRGGGGTDTQYF. CDR3 nucleotides: TGCGCCAGCAGCTTGGGCCGAGGCGGGGGCGGGACAGATACGCAGTATTTT.

This chain links TRBV30 with TRBJ1-2; perhaps TRBD1 as D (6 bases). This CDR3 is 14 amino acids long. Germline CDR1 is GTSNPN and CDR2 is SVGIG (reference sequence). The V gene lost 4 bases and the J gene lost 6 bases, with 18 bases spanning the gap. CDR3 sequence reads: CAWKWGRGMDGYTF. As DNA, the CDR3 is TGTGCCTGGAAGTGGGGGAGGGGGATGGATGGCTACACCTTC. The entire variable domain, with the rest obtained from reference TRBV30 and TRBJ1-2, is as follows: SQTIHQWPATLVQPVGSPLSLECTVEGTSNPNLYWYRQAAGRGLQLLFYSVGIGQISSEVPQNLSASRPQDRQFILSSKKLLLSDSGFYLCAWKWGRGMDGYTFGSGTRLTVV.

The chain is built from TRBV30 and TRBJ1-2, with D unclear. V dropped 2 bases and J dropped 8 bases, with 12 bases sitting between them. The length of the CDR3 is 12 residues. Looked up from germline, CDR1 is GTSNPN and CDR2 is SVGIG (reference sequence). CDR3 in DNA: TGTGCCTGGAGTCGTGGCCCCGGGGGCTACACCTTC. Its translation is CAWSRGPGGYTF. Complete variable domain (other parts from reference TRBV30 and TRBJ1-2): SQTIHQWPATLVQPVGSPLSLECTVEGTSNPNLYWYRQAAGRGLQLLFYSVGIGQISSEVPQNLSASRPQDRQFILSSKKLLLSDSGFYLCAWSRGPGGYTFGSGTRLTVV.

The chain carries TRBV19 and TRBJ2-7, with D possibly TRBD2 on 5 matching bases. The CDR3 consists of 13 residues. CDR1 LNHDA and CDR2 SQIVND come from the germline V gene (reference sequence). V lost 1 base and J lost 1, with 5 bases in between. The CDR3 nucleotides are TGTGCCAGTAGTATAGGGACTTCCTACGAGCAGTACTTC. Amino acid sequence: CASSIGTSYEQYF.

This clone was counted only a few times. The gene calls are TRBV30 and TRBJ1-6; 9 bases map to TRBD1. Per the germline V gene, CDR1 is GTSNPN and CDR2 is SVGIG (reference sequence). V shed 7 bases, J shed 0 bases, and the junction held 7 bases outside the gene matches. There are 16 residues in the CDR3. CDR3 in amino acids: CASGTGSNSYNSPLHF. The DNA for the CDR3 is TGTGCCTCCGGGACAGGGAGTAACTCCTATAATTCACCCCTCCACTTT.

On this clone itself: Other DNA sequences of this sample code for an identical CDR3. The chain combines TRBV4-1 with TRBJ1-4; D might be TRBD1 (6 bases). The CDR3 is made up of 18 amino acids. Trimming removed 0 bases at V and 8 bases at J, with 22 bases between. Looked up from germline, CDR1 is MGHRA and CDR2 is YSYEKL. CDR3 loop: CASSQDPLTAGAREKLFF. The CDR3 region has the DNA TGCGCCAGCAGCCAAGATCCTCTCACAGCGGGGGCAAGGGAAAAACTGTTTTTT.

The CDR3 coding sequence is TGCGCCAGCAGCTTCGCGGACGGACACTACGAGCAGTACTTC. As protein: CASSFADGHYEQYF. This chain uses TRBV4-1 with TRBJ2-7; TRBD1 might be the D (5 bases). The V and J ends lost 5 bases and 3 bases respectively, with 14 bases between them. The germline gives CDR1 MGHRA, CDR2 YSYEKL. This CDR3 is 14 amino acids long.

Only a few counts were recorded for this clone. The chain uses TRBV9 and TRBJ2-2; 10 nucleotides agree with TRBD2. The CDR3 is 18 amino acids. Looked up from germline, CDR1 is SGDLS and CDR2 is YYNGEE. Trimming at V came to 0 bases and at J to 2 bases, leaving 7 bases not matched to a gene. The CDR3 DNA is TGTGCCAGCAGCGTAGCGGGGAGGACTAGCGGCAACACCGGGGAGCTGTTTTTT. Translated: CASSVAGRTSGNTGELFF.

The gene calls are TRBV30 and TRBJ2-3, with unresolved D. This CDR3 contains 11 residues. Looked up from germline, CDR1 is GTSNPN and CDR2 is SVGIG (reference sequence). V dropped 5 bases and J dropped 9 bases, with 12 bases sitting between them. CDR3 coding DNA: TGTGCCTGGGAGCACAGCAGGACGCAGTATTTT. It is translated as CAWEHSRTQYF.

This chain connects TRBV7-8 to TRBJ2-1, with TRBD2 identical over 8 bases. Germline V gives CDR1 SGHVS, CDR2 FQNEAQ. V trimming: 4 bases; J trimming: 2 bases; junction bases outside the gene matches: 7. CDR3 size: 16 residues. The chain's CDR3 is CASSYPGGEAYNEQFF. The CDR3 nucleotides are TGTGCCAGCAGCTACCCGGGGGGGGAAGCCTACAATGAGCAGTTCTTC.

V gene TRBV11-2 combines with J gene TRBJ2-2; D remains ambiguous. Trimming cost V 5 bases and J 4 bases, with 8 bases left between them. Per the germline V gene, CDR1 is SGHAT and CDR2 is FQNNGV. The CDR3 loop spans 13 amino acids. CDR3 loop: CASSVSGTGELFF. The CDR3 DNA follows: TGTGCCAGCAGCGTATCAGGCACCGGGGAGCTGTTTTTT.

This chain links TRBV7-2 with TRBJ2-5; TRBD2 aligns across 10 bases. Unmatched junction bases numbered 9, after V lost 3 bases and J lost 5 bases. Germline CDR1 SGHTA, CDR2 FQGNSA. The CDR3 sequence is 16 residues long. The CDR3 DNA is TGTGCCAGCAGCTTCCGAGCTAGCGGGGGTCGGGAGACCCAGTACTTC. It translates to CASSFRASGGRETQYF.

This clone was detected only a few times. The gene calls are TRBV5-5 and TRBJ2-7; tentative D call: TRBD1 (5 bases). V lost 0 bases and J lost 2, with 9 bases in between. The CDR3 sequence is 14 residues long. Germline CDR1 and CDR2: SGHKS and YYEKEE (reference sequence). This CDR3 is CASSLVDIPYEQYF. CDR3 DNA: TGTGCCAGCAGCTTGGTGGACATACCCTACGAGCAGTACTTC.